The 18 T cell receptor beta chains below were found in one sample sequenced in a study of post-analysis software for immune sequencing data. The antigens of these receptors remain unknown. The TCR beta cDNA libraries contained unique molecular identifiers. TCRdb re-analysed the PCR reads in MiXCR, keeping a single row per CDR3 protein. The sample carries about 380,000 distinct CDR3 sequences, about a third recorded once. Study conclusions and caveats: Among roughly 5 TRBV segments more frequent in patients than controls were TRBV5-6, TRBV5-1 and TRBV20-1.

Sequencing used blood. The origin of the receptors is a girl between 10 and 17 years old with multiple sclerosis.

The CDR3 DNA follows: TGTGCCAGCATGGGGACTACGCATTATACAGATACGCAGTATTTT. Protein: CASMGTTHYTDTQYF. The V gene is TRBV6-1, the J gene TRBJ2-3, with 7 bases matching TRBD2. CDR1 and CDR2 (germline): MNHNS, SASEGT. This CDR3 has 15 residues. The V and J ends lost 7 bases and 3 bases, in that order; junction bases with no gene match: 10.

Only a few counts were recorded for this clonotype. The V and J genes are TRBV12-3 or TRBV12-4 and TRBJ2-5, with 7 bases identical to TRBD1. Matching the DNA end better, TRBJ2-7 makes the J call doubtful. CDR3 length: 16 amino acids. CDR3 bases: TGTGCCAGCAGTTTACCCCTTGTAGGGGGCCGAGGCGAGCAGTACTTC. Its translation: CASSLPLVGGRGEQYF.

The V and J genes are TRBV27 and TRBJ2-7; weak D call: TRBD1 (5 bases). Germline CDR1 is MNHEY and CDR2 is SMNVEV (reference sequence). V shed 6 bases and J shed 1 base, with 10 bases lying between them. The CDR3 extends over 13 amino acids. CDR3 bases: TGTGCCAGCAGATCCGCAGGGTCCTACGAGCAGTACTTC. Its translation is CASRSAGSYEQYF.

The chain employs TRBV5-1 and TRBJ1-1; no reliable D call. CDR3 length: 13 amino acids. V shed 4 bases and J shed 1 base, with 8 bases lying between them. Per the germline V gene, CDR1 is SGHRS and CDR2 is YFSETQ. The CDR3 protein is CASSVTTNTEAFF. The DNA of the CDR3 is TGCGCCAGCAGCGTGACAACGAACACTGAAGCTTTCTTT. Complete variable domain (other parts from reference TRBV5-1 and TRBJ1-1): KAGVTQTPRYLIKTRGQQVTLSCSPISGHRSVSWYQQTPGQGLQFLFEYFSETQRNKGNFPGRFSGRQFSNSRSEMNVSTLELGDSALYLCASSVTTNTEAFFGQGTRLTVV.

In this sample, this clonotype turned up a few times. The CDR3 protein is CASSEFQTDYEQYF. In DNA form, the CDR3 reads TGTGCCAGCAGTGAATTCCAGACCGACTACGAGCAGTACTTC. The chain uses TRBV25-1 and TRBJ2-7, with unresolved D. The CDR3 is 14 amino acids. V lost 1 base to trimming and J lost 3 bases, with 10 bases between them. In germline, CDR1 is MGHDK, CDR2 SYGVNS.

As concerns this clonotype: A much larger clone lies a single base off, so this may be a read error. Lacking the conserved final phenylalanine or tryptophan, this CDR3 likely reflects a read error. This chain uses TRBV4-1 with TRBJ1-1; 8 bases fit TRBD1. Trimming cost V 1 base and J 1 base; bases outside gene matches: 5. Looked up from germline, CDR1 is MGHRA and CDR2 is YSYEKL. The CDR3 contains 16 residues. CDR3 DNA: TGCGCCAGCAGCCAAGGATCAGGGGGCCAGAACACTGAAGCTTTCTTG. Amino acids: CASSQGSGGQNTEAFL.

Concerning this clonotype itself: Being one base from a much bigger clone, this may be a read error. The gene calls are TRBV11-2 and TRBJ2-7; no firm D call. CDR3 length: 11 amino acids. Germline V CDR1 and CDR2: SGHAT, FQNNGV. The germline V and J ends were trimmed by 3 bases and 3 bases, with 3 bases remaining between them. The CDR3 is CASSFYYEQYF. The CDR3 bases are TGTGCCAGCAGCTTCTACTACGAGCAGTACTTC.

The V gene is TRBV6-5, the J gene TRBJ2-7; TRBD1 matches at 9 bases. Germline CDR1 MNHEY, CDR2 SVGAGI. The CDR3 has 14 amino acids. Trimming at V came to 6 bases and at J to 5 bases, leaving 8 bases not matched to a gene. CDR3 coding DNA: TGTGCCAGCAGCTGGGACAGGGTGAGGAACGAGCAGTACGTC. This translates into CASSWDRVRNEQYV.

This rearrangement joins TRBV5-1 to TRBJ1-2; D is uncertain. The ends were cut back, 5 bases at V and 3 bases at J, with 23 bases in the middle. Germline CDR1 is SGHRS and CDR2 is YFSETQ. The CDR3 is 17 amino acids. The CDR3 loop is CASRAWISGARDYGYTF. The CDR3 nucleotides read TGCGCCAGCAGAGCTTGGATATCAGGAGCTAGAGACTATGGCTACACCTTC.

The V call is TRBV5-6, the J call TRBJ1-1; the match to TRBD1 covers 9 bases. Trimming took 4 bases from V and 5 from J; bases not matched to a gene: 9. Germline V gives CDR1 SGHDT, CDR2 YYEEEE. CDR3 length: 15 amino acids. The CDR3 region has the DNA TGTGCCAGCAGCCAAACGGGACAGGGAAGGACTGAAGCTTTCTTT. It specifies CASSQTGQGRTEAFF.

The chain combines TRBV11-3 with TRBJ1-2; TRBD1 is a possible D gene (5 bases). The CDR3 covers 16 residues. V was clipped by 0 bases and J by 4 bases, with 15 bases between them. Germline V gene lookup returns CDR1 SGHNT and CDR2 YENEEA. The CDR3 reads CASSLDSGHYPYGYTF. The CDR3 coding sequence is TGTGCCAGCAGCTTAGATTCAGGACACTACCCCTATGGCTACACCTTC.

The chain's CDR3 is CASSLTEQVKTQYF. The CDR3, as DNA: TGCGCCAGCAGCTTAACGGAGCAGGTGAAGACCCAGTACTTC. The V gene is TRBV5-1, the J gene TRBJ2-7; D call uncertain. TRBJ2-5 matches the DNA end more closely, so the J call is doubtful. The germline V gene has CDR1 SGHRS and CDR2 YFSETQ. This CDR3 has 14 amino acids.

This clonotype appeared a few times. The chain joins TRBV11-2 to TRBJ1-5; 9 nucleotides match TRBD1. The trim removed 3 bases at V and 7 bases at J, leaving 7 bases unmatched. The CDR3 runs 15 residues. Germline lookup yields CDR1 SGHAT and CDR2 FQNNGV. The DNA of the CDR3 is TGTGCCAGCAGCTTTGGGACAGGGAAATACCAGCCCCAGCATTTT. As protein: CASSFGTGKYQPQHF.

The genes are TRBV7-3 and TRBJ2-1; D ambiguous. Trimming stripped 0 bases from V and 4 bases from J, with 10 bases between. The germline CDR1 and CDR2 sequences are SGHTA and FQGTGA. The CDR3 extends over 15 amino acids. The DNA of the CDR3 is TGTGCCAGCAGCTTAACCGAGTCTCCTTACAATGAGCAGTTCTTC. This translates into CASSLTESPYNEQFF.

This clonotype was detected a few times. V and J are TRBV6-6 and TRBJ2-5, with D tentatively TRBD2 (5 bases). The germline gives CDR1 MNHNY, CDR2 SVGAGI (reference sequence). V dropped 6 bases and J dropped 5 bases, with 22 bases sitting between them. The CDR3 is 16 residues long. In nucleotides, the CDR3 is TGTGCCAGCAGCCCCCTGAGAGGGTCGTTAGGGGAGACCCAGTACTTC. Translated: CASSPLRGSLGETQYF.

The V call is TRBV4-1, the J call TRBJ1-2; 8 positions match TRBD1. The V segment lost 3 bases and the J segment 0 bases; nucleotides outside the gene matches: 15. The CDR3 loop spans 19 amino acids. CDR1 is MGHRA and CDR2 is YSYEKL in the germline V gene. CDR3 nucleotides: TGCGCCAGCAGCCAGGCTACGGACAGGGCGGATGATCCTAACTATGGCTACACCTTC. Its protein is CASSQATDRADDPNYGYTF.

CDR3 loop: CASSVGQGASYEQYF. The CDR3 DNA reads TGTGCCAGCAGCGTAGGACAAGGGGCTTCCTACGAGCAGTACTTC. V and J are TRBV9 and TRBJ2-7, with D possibly being TRBD1 (5 bases). Per germline, CDR1 SGDLS and CDR2 YYNGEE. V lost 0 bases and J lost 1, with 11 bases in between. The CDR3 contains 15 residues. Full variable domain (outside the CDR3, taken from reference TRBV9 and TRBJ2-7): DSGVTQTPKHLITATGQRVTLRCSPRSGDLSVYWYQQSLDQGLQFLIQYYNGEERAKGNILERFSAQQFPDLHSELNLSSLELGDSALYFCASSVGQGASYEQYFGPGTRLTVT.

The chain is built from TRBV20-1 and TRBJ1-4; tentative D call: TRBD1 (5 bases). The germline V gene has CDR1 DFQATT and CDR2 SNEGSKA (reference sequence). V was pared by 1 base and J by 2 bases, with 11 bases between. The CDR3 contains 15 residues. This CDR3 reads CSARGGKGTNEKLFF. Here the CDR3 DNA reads TGCAGTGCTAGAGGGGGCAAGGGGACTAATGAAAAACTGTTTTTT.